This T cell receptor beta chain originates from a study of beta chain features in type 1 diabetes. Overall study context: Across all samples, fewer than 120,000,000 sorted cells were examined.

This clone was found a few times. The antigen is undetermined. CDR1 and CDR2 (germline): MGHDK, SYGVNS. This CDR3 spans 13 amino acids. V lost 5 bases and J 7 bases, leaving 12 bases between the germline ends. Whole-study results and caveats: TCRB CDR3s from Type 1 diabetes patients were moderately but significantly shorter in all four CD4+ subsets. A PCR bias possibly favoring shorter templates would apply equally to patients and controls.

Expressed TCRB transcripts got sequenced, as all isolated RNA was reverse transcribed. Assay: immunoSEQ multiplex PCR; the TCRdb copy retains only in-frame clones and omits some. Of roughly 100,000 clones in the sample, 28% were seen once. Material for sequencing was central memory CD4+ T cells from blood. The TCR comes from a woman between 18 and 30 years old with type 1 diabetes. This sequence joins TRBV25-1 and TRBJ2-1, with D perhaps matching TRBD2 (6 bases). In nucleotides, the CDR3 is TGTGCCAGCAGTCCGCCGGGAGTGAATGAGCAGTTCTTC. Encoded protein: CASSPPGVNEQFF. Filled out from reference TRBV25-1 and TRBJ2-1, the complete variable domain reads EADIYQTPRYLVIGTGKKITLECSQTMGHDKMYWYQQDPGMELHLIHYSYGVNSTEKGDLSSESTVSRIRTEHFPLTLESARPSHTSQYLCASSPPGVNEQFFGPGTRLTVL.